A selection of T cell receptor beta chains follows, all from one sample in a study of lymphopenia after photon versus proton radiotherapy. Assay used: immunoSEQ multiplex PCR; TCRdb lists only in-frame clones, some missing. This sample has approximately 71,000 clones, with roughly 88% found just once. The source material was peripheral blood, sampled from a patient treated with photon-based radiotherapy. All receptors come from a woman in her sixties or seventies with pancreatic cancer. Both conserved end residues are part of each CDR3. D genes are given only for firm matches. Expanded clones get a size class; other rows say once, few or many, or leave the size out.

clone size	D gene	J gene	V gene	CDR3 DNA	CDR3 protein
.	.	TRBJ1-1	TRBV5-8	TGTGCCAGCAGCATACTCTTCGAGGGAGCTTTCTTT	CASSILFEGAFF
.	TRBD2	TRBJ2-5	TRBV5-4	TGTGCCAGCAGCTTGGGACTAGCGGGTATCAAAGAGACCCAGTACTTC	CASSLGLAGIKETQYF
.	.	TRBJ1-1	TRBV29-1	TGCAGCGTTGACGGCAGATCCATGAACACTGAAGCTTTCTTT	CSVDGRSMNTEAFF
.	TRBD1	TRBJ2-5	TRBV7-2	TGTGCCAGCAGCTTACAGGGGGCTAAAGAGACCCAGTACTTC	CASSLQGAKETQYF
once	.	TRBJ1-2	TRBV11-2	TGTGCCAGCAGCTCCGCCAGGGCAGCCTATGGCTACACCTTC	CASSSARAAYGYTF
few	.	TRBJ1-1	TRBV6-1	TGTGCCAGCAGTGGAACAGGGTTCGGCACTGAAGCTTTCTTT	CASSGTGFGTEAFF
.	TRBD1	TRBJ1-4	TRBV9	TGTGCCAGCAGCGGCAGGGGGGCAACTAATGAAAAACTGTTTTTT	CASSGRGATNEKLFF
few	TRBD1	TRBJ2-7	TRBV2	TGTGCCAGCATAAATATGGACAGGGCCACCTACGAGCAGTACTTC	CASINMDRATYEQYF
.	.	TRBJ2-7	TRBV21-1	TGTGCCAGCAGCACGAGGGGGACTAGCGGGAGTTCCTACGAGCAGTACTTC	CASSTRGTSGSSYEQYF
.	.	TRBJ2-7	TRBV4-2	TGTGCCAGCAGCCAAGATCAAGGGGACACCACGGGATACTACGAGCAGTACTTC	CASSQDQGDTTGYYEQYF
.	.	TRBJ2-7	TRBV18	TGTGCCAGCTCACAAGCGGCCAGTCCCTCCTACGAGCAGTACTTC	CASSQAASPSYEQYF
.	TRBD1	TRBJ2-7	TRBV28	TGTGCCAGCAGTAGACAGGGGGCTCCACGGGGGGCATCCGAGCAGTACTTC	CASSRQGAPRGASEQYF
.	.	TRBJ2-7	TRBV5-8	TGTGCCAGCAGCTTGTGGGACGCGACAGCAACCTACGAGCAGTACTTC	CASSLWDATATYEQYF
.	TRBD1	TRBJ1-1	TRBV5-6	TGTGCCAGCAGGACAGGGGGCGGCACTGAAGCTTTCTTT	CASRTGGGTEAFF
.	.	TRBJ2-1	TRBV2	TGTGCCAGCAGAGATTCAGGTACATCCTACAATGAGCAGTTCTTC	CASRDSGTSYNEQFF
.	TRBD2	TRBJ2-7	TRBV6-5	TGTGCCAGCAGTTACTCCAGCCTAGCGGCCAGCGAGCAGTACTTC	CASSYSSLAASEQYF
once	TRBD1	TRBJ2-7	TRBV19	TGTGCCAGTAGTAAAGGACAGGGCTACGAGCAGTACTTC	CASSKGQGYEQYF
.	TRBD1	TRBJ2-1	TRBV5-6	TGTGCCAGCAGCTTCTTGACAGGGGGCCCTTACAATGAGCAGTTCTTC	CASSFLTGGPYNEQFF
few	.	TRBJ2-6	TRBV7-2	TGTGCCAGCAGCTTAGAGCCTGGGGCCAACGTCCTGACTTTC	CASSLEPGANVLTF
.	.	TRBJ1-1	TRBV21-1	TGTGCCAGCAGCAAAGCGTGCGGGGCTCACACTGAAGCTTTCTTT	CASSKACGAHTEAFF
.	.	TRBJ2-7	TRBV13	TGTGCCAGCAGCTTCGGCCTAAGGGGCAGCTCCTACGAGCAGTACTTC	CASSFGLRGSSYEQYF
.	.	TRBJ1-4	TRBV9	TGTGCCAGCAGCCCAACCCCGTTAGGGGCTAATGAAAAACTGTTTTTT	CASSPTPLGANEKLFF
.	TRBD1	TRBJ1-2	TRBV4-3	TGCGCCAGCAGCCAAGACACAGGGGTAGGCTACACCTTC	CASSQDTGVGYTF
.	.	TRBJ1-4	TRBV6-6	TGTGCCAGCCGCTGGGACAAAACTAATGAAAAACTGTTTTTT	CASRWDKTNEKLFF
.	.	TRBJ2-7	TRBV6-1	TGTGCCAGCAGACATACTCCGGGCGAGCAGTACTTC	CASRHTPGEQYF
.	.	TRBJ1-1	TRBV4-2	TGTGCCAGCAGCCAAAACGTCATGAACACTGAAGCTTTCTTT	CASSQNVMNTEAFF
.	.	TRBJ2-7	TRBV7-2	TGTGCCAGCAGCCTAGGAGGGGGAACCTACGAGCAGTACTTC	CASSLGGGTYEQYF
.	.	TRBJ2-2	TRBV10-3	TGTGCCATCAAGGGGAGGACGAACACCGGGGAGCTGTTTTTT	CAIKGRTNTGELFF
.	TRBD2	TRBJ2-2	TRBV27	TGTGCCAGCAGTTTTGCTAGCGGGAGGGAGGTAGCCGGGGAGCTGTTTTTT	CASSFASGREVAGELFF
.	.	TRBJ2-3	TRBV7-2	TGTGCCAGCAGCTTAGAAGGCGGCACAGATACGCAGTATTTT	CASSLEGGTDTQYF
.	.	TRBJ1-2	TRBV19	TGTGCCAGTAGTATAGAGGCAGGGGCTAACTATGGCTACACCTTC	CASSIEAGANYGYTF
once	.	TRBJ2-1	TRBV7-9	TGTGCCAGCAGCTTAGAGGGGGGGACTCTGGGCACTGAGCAGTTCTTC	CASSLEGGTLGTEQFF
.	TRBD1	TRBJ1-6	TRBV29-1	TGCAGCGTCCGAACCGACAGGGGATCACCCCTCCACTTT	CSVRTDRGSPLHF
.	.	TRBJ1-2	TRBV7-3	TGTGCCAGCAGCCAACCGGGACGGGTTGGCTACACCTTC	CASSQPGRVGYTF
.	.	TRBJ1-2	TRBV28	TGTGCCAGCAGCACCGGGACACTCTATGGCTACACCTTC	CASSTGTLYGYTF
.	.	TRBJ2-3	TRBV28	TGTGCCAGCGTCAGCGGGAGCACAGATACGCAGTATTTT	CASVSGSTDTQYF
.	TRBD1	TRBJ2-2	TRBV28	TGTGCCAGCAGAAATCCGGGACAGGGACGAACCGGGGAGCTGTTTTTT	CASRNPGQGRTGELFF
.	.	TRBJ2-1	TRBV27	TGTGCCAGCAGTTTAGGCGGGAACTCCTACAATGAGCAGTTCTTC	CASSLGGNSYNEQFF
.	.	TRBJ2-5	TRBV13	TGTGCCAGCAGCTCAATGACGGTGTTCCAAGAGACCCAGTACTTC	CASSSMTVFQETQYF
.	.	TRBJ2-7	TRBV29-1	TGCAGCGTTTTTGACGGGGAGAGAGCCTACGAGCAGTACTTC	CSVFDGERAYEQYF
.	.	TRBJ2-7	TRBV19	TGTGCCAGTAGGATGACAGGTTACCCCTACGAGCAGTACTTC	CASRMTGYPYEQYF
.	TRBD1	TRBJ2-1	TRBV27	TGTGCCAGCAGGGGAACAGGGGGATGGGCGAATGAGCAGTTCTTC	CASRGTGGWANEQFF
.	.	TRBJ2-5	TRBV6-4	TGTGCCAGCAGTGCTCTCTTCGAGACCCAGTACTTC	CASSALFETQYF
.	.	TRBJ2-3	TRBV19	TGTGCCAGTAGTATAGGGGGTGGCTTGGCAGATACGCAGTATTTT	CASSIGGGLADTQYF
.	.	TRBJ2-3	TRBV28	TGTGCCAGCAGTGCAACCGGGGCCTTTAGCACAGATACGCAGTATTTT	CASSATGAFSTDTQYF
.	TRBD2	TRBJ2-7	TRBV5-1	TGCGCCAGCAGCGAGGACCCGGGGGGGTACGAGCAGTACTTC	CASSEDPGGYEQYF
.	TRBD2	TRBJ2-3	TRBV2	TGTGCCAGCAGGGGATCTAGCGGGAGGACAGATACGCAGTATTTT	CASRGSSGRTDTQYF
.	.	TRBJ1-6	TRBV6-1	TGTGCCACCGGGGCGCCGAGCTCCTATAATTCACCCCTCCACTTT	CATGAPSSYNSPLHF
.	.	TRBJ2-2	TRBV19	TGTGCCAGTAGTATCCAGGGTAGGGGGGAGCTGTTTTTT	CASSIQGRGELFF
.	.	TRBJ2-1	TRBV5-4	TGTGCCAGCAGCTTGGGGCTAGGGCGAGCGGATGAGCAGTTCTTC	CASSLGLGRADEQFF
.	.	TRBJ2-1	TRBV6-1	TGTGCCAGCACCACACAGGGAGGGGAAAAAAATGAGCAGTTCTTC	CASTTQGGEKNEQFF
.	.	TRBJ1-2	TRBV20-1	TGCAGTGCTAGGGCTAACTATGGCTACACCTTC	CSARANYGYTF
.	TRBD1	TRBJ2-7	TRBV5-1	TGCGCCAGCAGCTGGGGGACAGGGGGATACTACGAGCAGTACTTC	CASSWGTGGYYEQYF
once	.	TRBJ1-1	TRBV4-1	TGCGCCAGCAGCCAGCGGGGGGCAGGCGAGGCTGAAGCTTTCTTT	CASSQRGAGEAEAFF
.	.	TRBJ1-2	TRBV25-1	TGTGCCAGCAGTCTCTGGACAGAAAACTATGGCTACACCTTC	CASSLWTENYGYTF
.	TRBD1	TRBJ2-7	TRBV5-6	TGTGCCAGCAGCGTCGACAGGGGCCACGAGCAGTACTTC	CASSVDRGHEQYF
.	.	TRBJ1-4	TRBV5-1	TGCGCCAGCAGCTCGGGACGTCTGGCTGATGAAAAACTGTTTTTT	CASSSGRLADEKLFF